A selection of T cell receptor beta chains follows, all from one sample in a study of cytomegalovirus exposure and HLA in healthy donors. Clones were read by immunoSEQ multiplex PCR, and TCRdb kept only the in-frame ones, dropping some. The table has 180,000 or so clones, about 82% seen once. Material: PBMCs. Receptors originate from a man younger than 35 in good health and CMV-seronegative. Both conserved end residues are part of each CDR3. D genes are given only for firm matches. The listing skips clone size in some rows; elsewhere it reads once, few, many or a size class.

clone size	V gene	J gene	D gene	CDR3 protein	CDR3 DNA
-	TRBV7-2	TRBJ2-1	-	CASSLAGSRSSYNEQFF	TGTGCCAGCAGCTTAGCGGGTAGCCGGAGCTCCTACAATGAGCAGTTCTTC
few	TRBV5-1	TRBJ1-3	TRBD1	CASSLDWTGGAGNTIYF	TGCGCCAGCAGCTTGGATTGGACAGGGGGCGCTGGAAACACCATATATTTT
-	TRBV7-8	TRBJ1-1	-	CASRNTLGGVTEAFF	TGTGCCAGCAGAAATACGTTAGGGGGAGTCACTGAAGCTTTCTTT
-	TRBV6-5	TRBJ2-4	-	CASSYSSIAKNIQYF	TGTGCCAGCAGTTACTCGAGTATAGCCAAAAACATTCAGTACTTC
few	TRBV12-1	TRBJ1-1	-	CASSLGPGWYTEAFF	TGTGCCAGCAGCTTAGGTCCAGGGTGGTACACTGAAGCTTTCTTT
few	TRBV20-1	TRBJ1-1	-	CSARDAYEAFF	TGCAGTGCTAGAGATGCGTATGAAGCTTTCTTT
once	TRBV19	TRBJ1-2	-	CASTPWQGLNYGYTF	TGTGCCAGCACCCCGTGGCAGGGTTTGAACTATGGCTACACCTTC
-	TRBV5-5	TRBJ1-1	-	CASSHPRGTEAFF	TGTGCCAGCAGCCACCCCCGGGGCACTGAAGCTTTCTTT
-	TRBV28	TRBJ1-1	TRBD1	CATYQGARTEAFF	TGTGCCACTTACCAGGGGGCGCGCACTGAAGCTTTCTTT
-	TRBV6-1	TRBJ1-2	-	CASSAGGFPPTYGYTF	TGTGCCAGCAGTGCCGGGGGTTTTCCCCCCACCTATGGCTACACCTTC
-	TRBV28	TRBJ1-1	TRBD1	CASSVPRGRDTEAFF	TGTGCCAGCAGCGTTCCCAGGGGGCGGGATACTGAAGCTTTCTTT